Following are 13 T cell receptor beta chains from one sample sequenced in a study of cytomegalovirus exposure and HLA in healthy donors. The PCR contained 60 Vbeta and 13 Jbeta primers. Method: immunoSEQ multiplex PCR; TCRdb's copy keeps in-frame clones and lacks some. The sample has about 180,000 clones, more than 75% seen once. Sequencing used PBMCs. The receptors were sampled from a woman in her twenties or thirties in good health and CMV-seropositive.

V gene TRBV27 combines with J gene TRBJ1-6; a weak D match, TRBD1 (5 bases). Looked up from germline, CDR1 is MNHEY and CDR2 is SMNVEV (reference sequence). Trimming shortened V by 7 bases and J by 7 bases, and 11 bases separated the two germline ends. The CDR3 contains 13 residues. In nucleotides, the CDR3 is TGTGCCAGCAAGGGCGGGGACAATTCACCCCTCCACTTT. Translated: CASKGGDNSPLHF.

The CDR3 DNA sequence: TGTGCCAGCAGCTTAGATAGTAGGGGGAGATACTCCTACGAGCAGTACTTC. It yields the protein CASSLDSRGRYSYEQYF. The J gene is TRBJ2-7, the V gene TRBV11-2, with a weak D call TRBD1 (6 bases). Trimming removed 0 bases at V and 0 bases at J, with 15 bases between. Germline V gene data show CDR1 as SGHAT and CDR2 as FQNNGV. CDR3 length: 17 amino acids.

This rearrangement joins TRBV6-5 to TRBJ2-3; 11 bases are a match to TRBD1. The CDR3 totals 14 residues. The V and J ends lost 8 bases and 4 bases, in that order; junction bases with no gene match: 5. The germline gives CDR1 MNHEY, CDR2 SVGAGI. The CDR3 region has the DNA TGTGCCAGCGCTAGGACAGGGGGCGCAGATACGCAGTATTTT. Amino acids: CASARTGGADTQYF.

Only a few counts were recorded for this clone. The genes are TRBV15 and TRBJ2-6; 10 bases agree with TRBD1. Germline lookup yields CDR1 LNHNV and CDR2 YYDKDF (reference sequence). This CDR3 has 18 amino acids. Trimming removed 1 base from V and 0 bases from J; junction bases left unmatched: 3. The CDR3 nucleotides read TGTGCCACCAGCAGAGGGACAGGGGGTACCTCTGGGGCCAACGTCCTGACTTTC. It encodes CATSRGTGGTSGANVLTF. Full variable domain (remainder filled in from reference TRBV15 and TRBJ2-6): DAMVIQNPRYQVTQFGKPVTLSCSQTLNHNVMYWYQQKSSQAPKLLFHYYDKDFNNEADTPDNFQSRRPNTSFCFLDIRSPGLGDTAMYLCATSRGTGGTSGANVLTFGAGSRLTVL.

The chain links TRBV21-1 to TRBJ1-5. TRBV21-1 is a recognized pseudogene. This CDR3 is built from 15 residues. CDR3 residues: CASSKIGGSNQPQHF. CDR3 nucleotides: TGTGCCAGCAGCAAAATAGGCGGGAGCAATCAGCCCCAGCATTTT.

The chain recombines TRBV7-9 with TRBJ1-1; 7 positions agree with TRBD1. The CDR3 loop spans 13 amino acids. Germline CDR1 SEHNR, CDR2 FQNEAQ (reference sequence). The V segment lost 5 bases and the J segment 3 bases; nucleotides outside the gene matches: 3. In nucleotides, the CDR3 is TGTGCCAGCAGCCAACAGGGGCACACTGAAGCTTTCTTT. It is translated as CASSQQGHTEAFF.

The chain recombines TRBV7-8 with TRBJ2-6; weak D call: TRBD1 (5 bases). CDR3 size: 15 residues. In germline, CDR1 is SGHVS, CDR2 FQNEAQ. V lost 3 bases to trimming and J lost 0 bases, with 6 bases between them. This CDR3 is CASSFRGSGANVLTF. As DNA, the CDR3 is TGTGCCAGCAGCTTTAGGGGCTCTGGGGCCAACGTCCTGACTTTC.

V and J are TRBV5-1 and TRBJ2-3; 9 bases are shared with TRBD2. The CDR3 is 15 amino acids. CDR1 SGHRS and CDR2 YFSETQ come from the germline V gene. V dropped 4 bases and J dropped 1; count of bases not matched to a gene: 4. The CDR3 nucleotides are TGCGCCAGCAGCGCCTGGACTAGCGGCACAGATACGCAGTATTTT. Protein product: CASSAWTSGTDTQYF.

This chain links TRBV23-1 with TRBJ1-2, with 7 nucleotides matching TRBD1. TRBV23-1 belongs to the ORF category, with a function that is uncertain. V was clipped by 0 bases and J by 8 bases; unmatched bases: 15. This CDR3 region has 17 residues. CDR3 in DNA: TGCGCCAGCAGTCAATCAGGGGGCGGGAGGCCATGGGAAGGCTACACCTTC. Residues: CASSQSGGGRPWEGYTF.

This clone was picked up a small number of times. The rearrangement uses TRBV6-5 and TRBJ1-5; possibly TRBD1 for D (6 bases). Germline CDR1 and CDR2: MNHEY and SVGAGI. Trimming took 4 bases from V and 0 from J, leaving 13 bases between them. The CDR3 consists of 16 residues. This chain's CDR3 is CASSSSGTYSNQPQHF. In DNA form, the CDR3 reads TGTGCCAGCAGTTCCTCCGGGACATATAGCAATCAGCCCCAGCATTTT.

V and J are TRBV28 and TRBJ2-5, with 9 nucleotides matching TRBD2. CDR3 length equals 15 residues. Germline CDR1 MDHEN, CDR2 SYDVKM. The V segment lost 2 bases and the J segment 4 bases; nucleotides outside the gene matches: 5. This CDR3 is CASSLTGTSLETQYF. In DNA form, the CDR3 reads TGTGCCAGCAGTTTAACCGGGACTAGCTTAGAGACCCAGTACTTC.

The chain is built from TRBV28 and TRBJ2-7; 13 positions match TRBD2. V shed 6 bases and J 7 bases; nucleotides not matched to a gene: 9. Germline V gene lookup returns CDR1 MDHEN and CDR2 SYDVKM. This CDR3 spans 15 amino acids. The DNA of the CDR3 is TGTGCCAGCAGGCCCCAGGGACTAGCGGGGAGGGAGCAGTACTTC. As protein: CASRPQGLAGREQYF.

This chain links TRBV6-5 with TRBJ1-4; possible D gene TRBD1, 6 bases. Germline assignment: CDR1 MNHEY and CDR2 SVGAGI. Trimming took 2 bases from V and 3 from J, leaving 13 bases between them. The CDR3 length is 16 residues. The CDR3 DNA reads TGTGCCAGCAGTTACGAGGGGGGGGCCGCTAATGAAAAACTGTTTTTT. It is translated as CASSYEGGAANEKLFF.